The TCR beta chain described here comes from a study of blood T cell repertoires in COVID-19. In the study overall: Sites in the United States, Italy and Spain provided acute and convalescent COVID-19 samples. T cells, B-cell-depleted T cells, or PBMCs supplied cDNA or gDNA.

Germline assignment: CDR1 SGHDT and CDR2 YYEEEE. This CDR3 region has 15 residues. With 0 bases clipped from V and 3 bases from J, the junction kept 5 bases outside the gene matches. Authors' data handling: Quantification of nucleated cells was approximated via reference gene primer amplification. The data were produced by immunoSEQ multiplex PCR, yet TCRdb's version contains in-frame clones alone and is incomplete. V, J and clone size reflect that table, while D and trimming were determined from the DNA. The repertoire includes 150,000 to 200,000 clones, more than 80% of them detected once, and around 0.53% sits in the top ten.

The source material was peripheral blood. The receptor comes from a man aged 50 to 60 with acute or convalescent COVID-19. V is TRBV5-6 and J is TRBJ2-7, with 8 bases identical to TRBD1. The chain's CDR3 is CASSLAPGQDYEQYF. The CDR3 region has the DNA TGTGCCAGCAGCTTGGCCCCGGGACAGGACTACGAGCAGTACTTC.